This T cell receptor (beta chain) was recovered during a study of metastatic and nonmetastatic thyroid tumors (dated by TCRdb to between 2020 and 2021). About the investigation overall: The researchers compared repertoires between peripheral blood samples and tumor or nodule tissue samples from patients with malignant or benign thyroid disease.

There are 12 amino acids in the CDR3, from cysteine to phenylalanine inclusive. Only the CDR3 portion is preserved as DNA: 36 bases, with reading frame beginning at the first base. According to the germline V gene, CDR1 reads MNHEY and CDR2 reads SVGAGI. Overall study results and their limits: In both blood and tumor samples, TCR beta diversity was reported to be significantly higher in malignant tumors than in benign nodules.

None of the patients had been given any treatment before thyroid surgery. Patient clinical samples collected from 2012 to 2018 were retrospectively analysed using T-cell receptor beta sequencing. The receptor library was made with PCR. The instrument was an Illumina HiSeq 4000. High-throughput sequencing was used to profile the TCR beta-chain CDR3 region of every patient. Concerning the study's data processing: Drawing on CDR3 differences between clinicopathological groups, the researchers built a classifier meant to tell apart patients with distant-metastatic papillary thyroid cancer. Repertoire diversity was assessed with the Shannon index, and tumor-blood repertoire similarity with the Morisita-Horn index. The public reads were reprocessed in TCRdb via fastp at Q25 and MiXCR, keeping in-frame beta chains. TCRdb, not the original authors, processed these V and J calls. Within this sample are approximately 90,000 clones, with approximately 9% of them counted one time only. Roughly 9% of the sample belongs to the ten largest clones.

Points on this clone: What this receptor recognizes is not known. This may stem from a read error, because a much larger clone lies one nucleotide away.

The rearrangement joined TRBV6-5 to TRBJ2-5, with TRBD2 matching 9 junction bases. The receptor was derived from a female donor with papillary thyroid cancer or a benign thyroid nodule (not recorded which). Some clones in this sample may be carry-over from other donors' samples. The sequenced material came from blood. CDR3 reads: CATSGGSKTQYF. The DNA is as follows: TGTGCAACCAGCGGGGGGTCGAAGACCCAGTACTTC.